The present T cell receptor beta chain was sequenced within a study of blood T cells in healthy people across ages. Notes on the study in general: When set beside aged donors, long-lived donors presented more naive CD4+ cells and higher diversity. Diversity of TCR beta per million T cells declined in a roughly linear way with age.

Comments on this clonotype: Its antigen is not known.

Then a second PCR, running about 6 to 11 cycles, was carried out with a sample-barcoded 5' primer and a J-beta primer mix. Researchers report that a template-switch adaptor with 12 random nucleotides tagged each cDNA molecule. TCRdb reprocessed the 5' RACE reads via MiXCR and lists one record per CDR3 protein. Seen here are about 1.5 million distinct CDR3 sequences, 35% to 45% observed once, and the top ten hold 7.9%. Donors ranged from about 6 to 90 years old and were healthy Caucasians in Russia. V lost 7 bases and J lost 6, with 10 bases in between. The CDR3 totals 13 residues. From germline, CDR1 is ENHRY and CDR2 SYGVKD.

Sequencing used blood. The gene calls are TRBV10-3 and TRBJ1-6; D not resolved. The source of this sequence is a woman between 18 and 30 years old in good health. The CDR3 region is CAIKSGVNSPLHF. The DNA for the CDR3 is TGTGCCATCAAATCTGGGGTTAATTCACCCCTCCACTTT.